These T cell receptor beta chains were read from a single sample in a study of tumor and adjacent non-tumor tissue in lung cancer. TCRdb re-analysed the multiplex PCR reads in MiXCR, keeping a single row per CDR3 protein. The repertoire consists of tens of thousands of distinct CDR3 sequences, with over 75% occurring once and the leading ten covering about 12%. Sequencing used lung tumor tissue. These receptors all stem from a woman in her forties or fifties with non-small cell lung cancer. Each CDR3 is given without its conserved first and last residue. The order of the fields is J gene, V gene, CDR3 protein.

>TRBJ2-7|TRBV5-4
ASSTGPPGEHY
>TRBJ2-1|TRBV5-1
ASSPFFDRAYNEQF
>TRBJ2-1|TRBV5-1
ASSSSKDGREYNEQF
>TRBJ2-7|TRBV5-5
ASRFSIFDRAYEVY
>TRBJ1-1|TRBV6-1
AGSVRGDDTEAF
>TRBJ2-1|TRBV4-1
ASSPGLARVRSSYNEQF
>TRBJ2-2|TRBV11-1
ASIVAISGSYHIGELF
>TRBJ1-1|TRBV29-1
SAGRHMNTEVF
>TRBJ2-7|TRBV4-1
ASNQDKSSVRHYEQY
>TRBJ2-3|TRBV6-5
ASSYSRFRFTITQY
>TRBJ1-4|TRBV11-2
ASSLVWIDEKLF
>TRBJ1-2|TRBV28
ASRGWGYGYT
>TRBJ2-2|TRBV5-1
ASTPRVGSGELF
>TRBJ2-3|TRBV10-3
TIRNRGPQDTQY
>TRBJ2-5|TRBV7-9
ASSLARAGLGETQY
>TRBJ2-7|TRBV11-2
AISPRISGKALWEQY
>TRBJ2-1|TRBV11-1
ASSLRGGYEHF
>TRBJ2-7|TRBV6-2/TRBV6-3
ANRTSPYEQY
>TRBJ2-1|TRBV28
ASRLRWGRNEQF